The TCR beta chain under discussion was sequenced for a study of T cell changes during pregnancy in multiple sclerosis. The CDR3 sequence is 14 residues long. The germline V gene has CDR1 SEHNR and CDR2 FQNEAQ (reference sequence). V lost 5 bases and J lost 6; bases outside the gene matches: 4. The method was immunoSEQ multiplex PCR; TCRdb's version includes in-frame clones alone and lacks a portion of them. The sample lists about 26,000 clones, 89% occurring once. The TCR was taken from a female donor with multiple sclerosis, enrolled in a pregnancy study. The rearrangement joins TRBV7-9 to TRBJ2-1, with 10 bases fitting TRBD2. Sequences were derived from CD8+ T cells from peripheral blood mononuclear cells, sampled in the second trimester of pregnancy. CDR3 sequence reads: CASSPASGSNEQFF. The CDR3, as DNA: TGTGCCAGCAGCCCAGCTAGCGGGAGCAATGAGCAGTTCTTC. The full variable domain, rest sourced from reference TRBV7-9 and TRBJ2-1, is DTGVSQNPRHKITKRGQNVTFRCDPISEHNRLYWYRQTLGQGPEFLTYFQNEAQLEKSRLLSDRFSAERPKGSFSTLEIQRTEQGDSAMYLCASSPASGSNEQFFGPGTRLTVL.